These 7 T cell receptor beta chains were sequenced from one sample in a study of technical replicates of blood from a handful of donors. Libraries were prepared by immunoSEQ multiplex PCR; TCRdb keeps only in-frame clonotypes and omits some of them. The profile shows roughly 45,000 clones, 80% to 95% of them singletons. Sequencing used PBMCs. The receptors derive from a human donor in good health. Some clones in this sample may be carry-over from other donors' samples.

This chain uses TRBV20-1 with TRBJ1-2; D gene unclear. The CDR3 length is 11 residues. Germline V gene data show CDR1 as DFQATT and CDR2 as SNEGSKA (reference sequence). Between the trimmed V and J ends, which lost 6 bases and 8 bases, there was a span of 13 bases. The chain's CDR3 is CSAPMTGGYTF. CDR3 bases: TGCAGTGCCCCCATGACGGGAGGCTACACCTTC.

V and J are TRBV6-5 and TRBJ2-7; TRBD1 matches at 7 bases. The J segment lost 7 bases and the V segment lost 6 bases, leaving 15 bases of the junction unmatched. This CDR3 spans 15 amino acids. Germline V lookup: CDR1 MNHEY, CDR2 SVGAGI. CDR3 in amino acids: CASRPGQVLLREQYF. As DNA, the CDR3 is TGTGCCAGCAGACCCGGACAGGTTCTTTTGAGGGAGCAGTACTTC.

The chain employs TRBV5-6 and TRBJ2-3; 14 nucleotides agree with TRBD2. This CDR3 comprises 17 residues. J gave up 1 base and V 2 bases, and 3 bases lay outside the gene matches. CDR1 and CDR2 (germline): SGHDT, YYEEEE. In nucleotides, the CDR3 is TGTGCCAGCAGCTTTCCGGGACTAGCGGGGGGCACAGATACGCAGTATTTT. This sequence encodes CASSFPGLAGGTDTQYF. The whole variable domain, remainder taken from reference TRBV5-6 and TRBJ2-3, is DAGVTQSPTHLIKTRGQQVTLRCSPKSGHDTVSWYQQALGQGPQFIFQYYEEEERQRGNFPDRFSGHQFPNYSSELNVNALLLGDSALYLCASSFPGLAGGTDTQYFGPGTRLTVL.

The chain has TRBV6-5 and TRBJ1-6, with a possible D match to TRBD1 (5 bases). V was trimmed by 6 bases and J by 6 bases, leaving 15 bases between them. The CDR3 spans 15 residues. Germline V gene sequence: CDR1 MNHEY, CDR2 SVGAGI. CDR3 in DNA: TGTGCCAGCAGCCGACAGCTTCCTTCTAATTCACCCCTCCACTTT. It is translated as CASSRQLPSNSPLHF.

V is TRBV15 and J is TRBJ2-5; the match to TRBD1 covers 8 bases. V lost 2 bases to trimming and J lost 5 bases; unmatched junction nucleotides: 4. Looked up from germline, CDR1 is LNHNV and CDR2 is YYDKDF (reference sequence). The CDR3 has 14 amino acids. The CDR3 DNA reads as TGTGCCACCAGCAGATCCCGGGACAGGGAGACCCAGTACTTC. Encoded protein: CATSRSRDRETQYF.

V gene TRBV29-1 combines with J gene TRBJ2-4, with 11 bases matching TRBD1. V gave up 6 bases and J gave up 6 bases; unmatched junction bases: 4. CDR1 and CDR2 from the germline V gene are SQVTM and ANQGSEA. The CDR3 runs 13 residues. As DNA, the CDR3 is TGCAGCGTGGGGACAGGGGGACGAAACATTCAGTACTTC. Translating it yields CSVGTGGRNIQYF.

V gene TRBV4-1 combines with J gene TRBJ2-5, with 7 positions matching TRBD1. The CDR3 is made up of 16 amino acids. V shed 4 bases and J 2 bases; nucleotides not matched to a gene: 10. Germline CDR1 reads MGHRA; CDR2 reads YSYEKL. The CDR3 region is CASSRIPGQRQETQYF. CDR3 coding DNA: TGCGCCAGCAGCCGGATTCCGGGACAGAGACAAGAGACCCAGTACTTC.